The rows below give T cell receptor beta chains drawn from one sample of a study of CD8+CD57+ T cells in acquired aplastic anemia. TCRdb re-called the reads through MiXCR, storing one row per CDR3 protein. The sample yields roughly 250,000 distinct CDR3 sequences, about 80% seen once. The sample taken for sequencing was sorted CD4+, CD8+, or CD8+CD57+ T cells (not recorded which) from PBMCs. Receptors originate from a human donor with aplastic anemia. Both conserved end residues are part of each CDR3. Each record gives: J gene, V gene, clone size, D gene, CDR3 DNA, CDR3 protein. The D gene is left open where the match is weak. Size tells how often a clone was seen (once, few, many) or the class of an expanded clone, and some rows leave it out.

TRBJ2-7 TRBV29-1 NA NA TGCAGCGGGTCGGACGAGACCACCTACAAGCAGTACTTC CSGSDETTYKQYF
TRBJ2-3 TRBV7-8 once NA TGTGCCAGCGGGTATCATGGAACAGATACGGAGTATTTT CASGYHGTDTEYF
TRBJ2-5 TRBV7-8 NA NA TGTGCCACCAGCAGGGGCTGGGGCCAAGGGACCCAGTACTTC CATSRGWGQGTQYF
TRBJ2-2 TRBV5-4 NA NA TGTGCCAGCAGCTTTACTAGGGGGAACACCGGGGAGCTGTTTTTT CASSFTRGNTGELFF
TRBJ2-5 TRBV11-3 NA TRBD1 TGTGCCAGCAGCTTAGGTCTGACAGGGGGGCAGCAAGAGACCCAGTACTTC CASSLGLTGGQQETQYF
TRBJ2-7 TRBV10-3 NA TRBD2 TGTGCCATCAGTGGATCTAGCGGGACTGACTACGAGCAGTACTTC CAISGSSGTDYEQYF
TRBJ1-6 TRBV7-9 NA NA NA CASSLRAYEQYFGHF
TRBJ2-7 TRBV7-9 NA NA TGTGCCAGCAGCTTTAAAGGAAGCGACGCGAGCGATGAGTACTTC CASSFKGSDASDEYF
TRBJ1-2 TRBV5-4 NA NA TGTGCCAGCAGCTTTAGTAGAGGGTCAAACTATGGCTACACCTTC CASSFSRGSNYGYTF
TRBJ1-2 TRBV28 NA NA TGTGCCAGCGGGAAGAGAGGATTGGATGGCTACACCTTC CASGKRGLDGYTF
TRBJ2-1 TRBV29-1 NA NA TGCAGCGGAGCCTACAATGAGCAGTTCTTC CSGAYNEQFF
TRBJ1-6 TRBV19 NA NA TGTGCCAGTAGTACCCAGGGTAAAGGTAGTTCACCCCTCCACTTT CASSTQGKGSSPLHF
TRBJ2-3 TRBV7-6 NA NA TGTGCCAGCAGCTTGAGTTCCTATAATTCACCCCTCCACCAGTATTTT CASSLSSYNSPLHQYF
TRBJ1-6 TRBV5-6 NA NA TGTGCCAGCAGCTTGGGGGAGGTACTTTCACCCCTCCACTTT CASSLGEVLSPLHF
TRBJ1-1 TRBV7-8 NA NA TGTGCCAGCAGCTTAGATCTGACTCCCAATACTCAAGATTTCTTT CASSLDLTPNTQDFF
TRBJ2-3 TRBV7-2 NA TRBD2 TGTGCCAGCAGCTTATCGGGAGGCAACGAGCCCCAGTATTTT CASSLSGGNEPQYF